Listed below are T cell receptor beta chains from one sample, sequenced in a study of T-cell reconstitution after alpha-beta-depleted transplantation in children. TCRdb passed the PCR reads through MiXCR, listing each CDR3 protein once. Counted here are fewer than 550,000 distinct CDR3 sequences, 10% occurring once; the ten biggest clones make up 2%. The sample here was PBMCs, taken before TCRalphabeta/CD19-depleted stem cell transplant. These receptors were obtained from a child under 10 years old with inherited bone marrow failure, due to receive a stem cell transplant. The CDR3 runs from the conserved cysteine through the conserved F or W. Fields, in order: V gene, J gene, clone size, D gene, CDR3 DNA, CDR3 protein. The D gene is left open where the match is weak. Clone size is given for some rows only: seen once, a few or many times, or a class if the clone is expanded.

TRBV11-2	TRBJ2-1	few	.	TGTGCCAGCAGCTTAGCCCCGTTAAGGGCACGGTTCTTC	CASSLAPLRARFF
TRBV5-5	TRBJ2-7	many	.	TGTGCCAGCCTAGCACCCAGGGGGGCCTACGAGCAGTACTTC	CASLAPRGAYEQYF
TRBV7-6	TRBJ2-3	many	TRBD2	TGTGCCAGCAGCCCTTGGACTAGCGGGAGCACAGATACGCAGTATTTT	CASSPWTSGSTDTQYF
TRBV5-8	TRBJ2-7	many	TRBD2	TGTGCCAGCGGCAGAAAAAGGCCGGGGGGCGAGCAGTACTTC	CASGRKRPGGEQYF
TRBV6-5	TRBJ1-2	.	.	TGTGCCAGCAGTTACCGCAAAAACGGAGCATATGGCTACACCTTC	CASSYRKNGAYGYTF
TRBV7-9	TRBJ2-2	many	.	TGTGCCACTCCTGAGGGACCATCCACCGGGGAGCTGTTTTTT	CATPEGPSTGELFF
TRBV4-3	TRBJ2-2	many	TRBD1	TGCGCCAGCAGCCCGGGACAGGGGTTCGGGGAGCTGTTTTTT	CASSPGQGFGELFF
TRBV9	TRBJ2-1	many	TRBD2	TGTGCCAGCAGCGTGGGGGGGGGTGAGCAGTTCTTC	CASSVGGGEQFF
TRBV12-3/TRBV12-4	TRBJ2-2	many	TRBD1	TGTGCCAGCAGCCGGACAGGGGCCGGGGAGCTGTTTTTT	CASSRTGAGELFF
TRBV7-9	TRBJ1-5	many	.	TGTGCCAGCAGCTCTGAGGGGTGGCGGGGCAATCAGCCCCAGCATTTT	CASSSEGWRGNQPQHF
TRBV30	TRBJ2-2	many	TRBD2	TGTGCCTGGAGTGTTATGTTGGGGGAGGGCACCGGGGAGCTGTTTTTT	CAWSVMLGEGTGELFF
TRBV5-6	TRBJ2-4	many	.	TGTGCCAGCAGCTTCGTAGTTAACAAAAACATTCAGTACTTC	CASSFVVNKNIQYF
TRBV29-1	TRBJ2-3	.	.	TGCAGCGTTGTGGGGGACACAGATACGCAGTATTTT	CSVVGDTDTQYF
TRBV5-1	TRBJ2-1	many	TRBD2	TGCGCCAGCAGCCCGGTACCTAGCGGGACCTATGAGCAGTTCTTC	CASSPVPSGTYEQFF
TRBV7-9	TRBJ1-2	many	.	TGTGCCAGCAGACCGCACTCGGGGGCTTTGGGTTATGGCTACACCTTC	CASRPHSGALGYGYTF
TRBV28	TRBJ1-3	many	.	TGTGCCAGCAGAACGCGACAGGTCTCTGGAAACACCATATATTTT	CASRTRQVSGNTIYF